This is a list of T cell receptor beta chains from one sample in a study of response to subunit inactivated influenza vaccine. TCRdb used MiXCR to reprocess the RT-PCR reads, holding one entry per CDR3 protein. Seen here are a few hundred thousand distinct CDR3 sequences, around 15% observed once, and the top ten hold approximately 12%. The source was PBMCs from blood, collected roughly 13 days after vaccination. The receptor set was obtained from a man aged 50-59 years who received an inactivated influenza vaccine. The CDR3 runs from the conserved cysteine through the conserved F or W. A D gene is named only where the DNA matches it firmly. Not every row has a clone size; where given, it reads once, few, many or a size class.

v_call	d_call	clone_size	j_call	cdr3_nt	cdr3_aa
TRBV4-2	NA	few	TRBJ1-1	TGTGCCAGCAGCCAAGAGGCGGTCTCCGATGAAGCTTTCTTT	CASSQEAVSDEAFF
TRBV29-1	NA	NA	TRBJ2-2	TGCAGCGTTGAAGCCGGGGAGAACACCGGGGAGCTGTTTTTT	CSVEAGENTGELFF
TRBV3-1	NA	few	TRBJ2-5	TGTGCCAGCAGCCGGACAATGAGGGAGACCCAGTACTTC	CASSRTMRETQYF
TRBV6-4	NA	NA	TRBJ2-7	TGTGCCAGCAGTGACTCGCACGGGTCCATTGTTTACGAGCAGTACTTC	CASSDSHGSIVYEQYF
TRBV2	NA	few	TRBJ2-3	TGTGCCAGCCTCGCGGATACGCAGTATTTT	CASLADTQYF
TRBV6-5	TRBD1	NA	TRBJ2-1	TGTGCCAGCAGTTACGACCCCGGGACAGGGGGCAATGAGCAGTTCTTC	CASSYDPGTGGNEQFF
TRBV6-1	NA	NA	TRBJ2-3	TGTGCCAGCAGTCATGGAAGAACAGATACGCAGTATTTT	CASSHGRTDTQYF
TRBV11-1	TRBD1	few	TRBJ2-2	TGTGCCAGCAGCCCCCCGGACAGGGGGTTATGGAACACCGGGGAGCTGTTTTTT	CASSPPDRGLWNTGELFF
TRBV6-1	NA	few	TRBJ2-3	TGTGCCAGCAGAAACAGGGGAGGGGGCACAGATACGCAGTATTTT	CASRNRGGGTDTQYF
TRBV29-1	NA	many	TRBJ2-2	TGCAGCGCCCAGGCGAGCGCGGCGAACACCGGGGAGCTGTTTTTT	CSAQASAANTGELFF
TRBV6-2/TRBV6-3	TRBD2	few	TRBJ2-7	TGTGCCAGCAGCAAACATAGCGGGATCGTCTACGAGCAGTACTTC	CASSKHSGIVYEQYF
TRBV6-2/TRBV6-3	NA	NA	TRBJ2-5	TGTGCCAGCGCACTTACCCAAGAGACCCAGTACTTC	CASALTQETQYF
TRBV7-9	NA	NA	TRBJ2-2	TGTGCCAGCAGTAAGACCGGGGGGCACACCGGGGAGCTGTTTTTT	CASSKTGGHTGELFF
TRBV5-8	NA	NA	TRBJ2-1	TGTGCCAGCAGCTTGGCCCTAGTGGCGGGACACAATGAGCAGTTCTTC	CASSLALVAGHNEQFF
TRBV24-1	TRBD1	many	TRBJ2-3	TGTGCCACCAGTGAGCTGGGCAGGGGGCAAGGGTTGAGCACAGATACGCAGTATTTT	CATSELGRGQGLSTDTQYF
TRBV4-1	NA	NA	TRBJ2-1	TGCGCCAGCAGCCAAGTGGCGGCGCGGAATGAGCAGTTCTTC	CASSQVAARNEQFF
TRBV18	TRBD1	NA	TRBJ2-2	TGTGCCAGCTCACCACCGAACAGGGGACGGACCGGGGAGCTGTTTTTT	CASSPPNRGRTGELFF
TRBV11-1	TRBD1	NA	TRBJ2-1	TGTGCCAGCAGCCCTACGACAGGGTTGCATGAGCAGTTCTTC	CASSPTTGLHEQFF
TRBV7-9	TRBD2	few	TRBJ2-1	TGTGCCAGCAGCGCCCGGACTAGCGGGAGTACTGAGCAGTTCTTC	CASSARTSGSTEQFF
TRBV12-3/TRBV12-4	NA	NA	TRBJ1-2	TGTGCCAGCAGTTCACGGGGGGCGCTTGGCTATGGCTACACCTTC	CASSSRGALGYGYTF
TRBV28	NA	many	TRBJ2-7	TGTGCCAGTTTTGACGGGAGAATCTACGAGCAGTACTTC	CASFDGRIYEQYF
TRBV10-3	TRBD2	NA	TRBJ2-3	TGTGCCATCAGTAGACTAGCGACAGATACGCAGTATTTT	CAISRLATDTQYF
TRBV24-1	TRBD1	many	TRBJ1-5	TGTGCCACCAGTGATCACGCAGGGGGCAACAATCAGCCCCAGCATTTT	CATSDHAGGNNQPQHF
TRBV7-9	TRBD1	NA	TRBJ2-7	TGTGCCAGCACCCTAGGACAGGCCGACTACGAGCAGTACTTC	CASTLGQADYEQYF
TRBV29-1	NA	NA	TRBJ2-5	TGCAGCCTTGAATACCCGACCCAGTACTTC	CSLEYPTQYF
TRBV9	NA	NA	TRBJ1-3	TGTGCCAGCAGCGTAGAAACAGGAGGAAACACCATATATTTT	CASSVETGGNTIYF
TRBV20-1	TRBD1	few	TRBJ2-6	TGCAGTGCACAGGGGGCTGGGGCCAACGTCCTGACTTTC	CSAQGAGANVLTF
TRBV5-6	NA	few	TRBJ2-5	TGTGCCAGCAGCTCTTCAGGGGGGGGAGAGACCCAGTACTTC	CASSSSGGGETQYF
TRBV27	NA	NA	TRBJ2-7	TGTGCCAGCAGTCTGACCCAGGGTTACGAGCAGTACTTC	CASSLTQGYEQYF
TRBV20-1	NA	few	TRBJ2-1	TGCAGTGCCATACTAGAGAGGTTGAGGGCCCATGAGCAGTTCTTC	CSAILERLRAHEQFF
TRBV6-2/TRBV6-3	NA	NA	TRBJ2-5	TGTGCCAGCACAGGCGGGATTGGATGGGAGACCCAGTACTTC	CASTGGIGWETQYF
TRBV7-9	TRBD1	NA	TRBJ1-2	TGTGCCAGCAGCTGGGACAGCGATGGAGGCTACACCTTC	CASSWDSDGGYTF